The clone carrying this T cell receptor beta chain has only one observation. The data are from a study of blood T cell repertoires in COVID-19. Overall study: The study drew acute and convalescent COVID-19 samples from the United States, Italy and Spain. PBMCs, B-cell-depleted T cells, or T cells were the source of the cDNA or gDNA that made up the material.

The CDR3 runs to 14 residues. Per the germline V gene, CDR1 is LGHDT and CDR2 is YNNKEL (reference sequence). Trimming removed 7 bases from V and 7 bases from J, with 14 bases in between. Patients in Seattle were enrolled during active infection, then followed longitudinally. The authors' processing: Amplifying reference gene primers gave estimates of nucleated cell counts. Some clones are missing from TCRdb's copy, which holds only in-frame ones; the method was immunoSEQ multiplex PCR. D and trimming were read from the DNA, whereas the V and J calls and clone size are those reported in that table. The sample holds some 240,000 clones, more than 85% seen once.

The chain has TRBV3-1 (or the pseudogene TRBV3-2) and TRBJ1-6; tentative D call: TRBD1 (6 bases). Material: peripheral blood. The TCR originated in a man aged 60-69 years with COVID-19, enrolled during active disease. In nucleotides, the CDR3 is TGTGCCAGCAACACGGACAGCCTCAATTCACCCCTCCACTTT. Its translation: CASNTDSLNSPLHF.